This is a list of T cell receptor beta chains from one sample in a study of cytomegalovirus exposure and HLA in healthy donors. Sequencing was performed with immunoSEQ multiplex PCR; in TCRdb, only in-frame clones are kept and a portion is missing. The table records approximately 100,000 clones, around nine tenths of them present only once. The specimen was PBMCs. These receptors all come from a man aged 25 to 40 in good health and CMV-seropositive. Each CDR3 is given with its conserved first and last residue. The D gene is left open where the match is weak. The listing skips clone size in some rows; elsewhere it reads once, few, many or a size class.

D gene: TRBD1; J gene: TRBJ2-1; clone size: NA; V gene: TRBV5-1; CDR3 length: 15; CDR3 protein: CASSGGQGSYNEQFF; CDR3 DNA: TGCGCCAGCAGCGGGGGACAGGGTTCCTACAATGAGCAGTTCTTC
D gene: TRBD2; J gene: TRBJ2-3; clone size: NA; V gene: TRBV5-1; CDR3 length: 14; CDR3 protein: CASSEQGGLDTQYF; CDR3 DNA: TGCGCCAGCAGCGAGCAGGGAGGGTTAGATACGCAGTATTTT
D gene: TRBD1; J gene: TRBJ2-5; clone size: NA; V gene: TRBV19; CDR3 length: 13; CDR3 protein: CASKGAAQETQYF; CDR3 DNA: TGTGCCAGTAAGGGGGCAGCTCAAGAGACCCAGTACTTC
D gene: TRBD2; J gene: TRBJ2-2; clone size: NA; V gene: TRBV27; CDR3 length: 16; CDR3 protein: CASSLSAGGYTGELFF; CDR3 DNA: TGTGCCAGCAGTTTATCGGCGGGAGGGTACACCGGGGAGCTGTTTTTT
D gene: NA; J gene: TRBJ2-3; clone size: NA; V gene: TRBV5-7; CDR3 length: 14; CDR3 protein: CASPSLDSTDTQYF; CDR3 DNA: TGTGCCAGCCCGTCGCTAGATAGCACAGATACGCAGTATTTT
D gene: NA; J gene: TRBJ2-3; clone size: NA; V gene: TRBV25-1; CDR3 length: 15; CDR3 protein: CASSHRERSADTQYF; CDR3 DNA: TGTGCCAGCAGTCACAGGGAAAGGAGCGCAGATACGCAGTATTTT
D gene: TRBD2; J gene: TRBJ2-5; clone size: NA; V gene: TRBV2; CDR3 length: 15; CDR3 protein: CASSVGLAGVETQYF; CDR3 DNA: TGTGCCAGCAGTGTGGGCCTAGCGGGAGTTGAGACCCAGTACTTC
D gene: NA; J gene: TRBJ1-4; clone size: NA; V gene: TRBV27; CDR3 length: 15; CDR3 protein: CASSLSGNQNEKLFF; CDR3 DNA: TGTGCCAGCAGTTTAAGCGGAAACCAAAATGAAAAACTGTTTTTT
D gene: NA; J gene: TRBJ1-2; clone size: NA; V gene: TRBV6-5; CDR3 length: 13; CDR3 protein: CASSPRTNYGYTF; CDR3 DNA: TGTGCCAGCAGTCCTAGAACTAACTATGGCTACACCTTC
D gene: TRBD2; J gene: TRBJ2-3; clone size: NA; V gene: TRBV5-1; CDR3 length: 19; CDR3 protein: CANRLTSGRALSGADTQYF; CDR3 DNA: TGCGCCAACAGGTTGACTAGCGGGAGGGCCCTCAGTGGGGCAGATACGCAGTATTTT
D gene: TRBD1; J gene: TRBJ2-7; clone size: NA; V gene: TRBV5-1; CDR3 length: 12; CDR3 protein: CASRQGAYEQYF; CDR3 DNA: TGCGCCAGCCGACAGGGGGCCTACGAGCAGTACTTC
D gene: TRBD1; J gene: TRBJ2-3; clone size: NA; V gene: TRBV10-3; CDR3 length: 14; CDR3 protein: CAIRQQGAEDTQYF; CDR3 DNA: TGTGCCATCAGGCAACAGGGGGCAGAGGATACGCAGTATTTT
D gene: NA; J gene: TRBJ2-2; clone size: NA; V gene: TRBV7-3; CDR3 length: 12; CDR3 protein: CASGVNTGELFF; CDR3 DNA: TGTGCCAGCGGAGTAAACACCGGGGAGCTGTTTTTT
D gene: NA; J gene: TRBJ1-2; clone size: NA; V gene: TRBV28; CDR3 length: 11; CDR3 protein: CASSQQGNFVF; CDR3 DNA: TGTGCCAGCAGTCAACAGGGTAATTTCGTCTTC
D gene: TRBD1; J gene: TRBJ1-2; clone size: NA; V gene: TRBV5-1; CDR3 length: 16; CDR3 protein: CASSLDSTGGRNGYTF; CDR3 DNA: TGCGCCAGCAGCTTGGACTCGACAGGGGGTCGGAATGGCTACACCTTC
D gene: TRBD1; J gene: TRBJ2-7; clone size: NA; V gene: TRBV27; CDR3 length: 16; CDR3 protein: CASSTSGQGASYEQYF; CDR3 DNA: TGTGCCAGCAGCACCTCGGGACAGGGGGCTTCCTACGAGCAGTACTTC
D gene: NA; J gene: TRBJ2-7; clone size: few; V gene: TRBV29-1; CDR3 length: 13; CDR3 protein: CSVVTGEGYEQYF; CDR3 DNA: TGCAGCGTGGTGACAGGGGAGGGCTACGAGCAGTACTTC
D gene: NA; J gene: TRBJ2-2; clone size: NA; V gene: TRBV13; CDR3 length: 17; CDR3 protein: CASSLRLLPANTGELFF; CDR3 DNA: TGTGCCAGCAGCTTAAGGTTACTACCTGCGAACACCGGGGAGCTGTTTTTT
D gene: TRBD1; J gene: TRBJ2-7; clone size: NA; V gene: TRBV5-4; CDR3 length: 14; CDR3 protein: CASRRGQASDEQYF; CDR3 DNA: TGTGCCAGCAGAAGGGGACAGGCGTCGGACGAGCAGTACTTC
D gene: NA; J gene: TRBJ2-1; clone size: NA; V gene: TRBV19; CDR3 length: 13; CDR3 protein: CASSIGSTGEQFF; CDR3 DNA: TGTGCCAGTAGTATTGGCTCCACAGGTGAGCAGTTCTTC